This TCR beta chain is from a study of shared clonotypes between healthy human individuals. Data came from immunoSEQ multiplex PCR; TCRdb stores just in-frame clones and leaves some out. The data contain some 2,000,000 clones, nearly 97% of them singletons. With V trimmed by 3 bases and J by 5 bases, 6 bases remained unmatched. The CDR3 runs to 15 residues. Germline lookup yields CDR1 SGHNT and CDR2 YYREEE (reference sequence). This rearrangement joins TRBV5-4 to TRBJ1-4; 8 bases align to TRBD1. Sequencing was carried out using naive CD4+ T cells sorted from blood. As for subset: CD45RA+ positively selected. The sequence was obtained from a man younger than 35 in good health. The CDR3 reads CASSSRTGQNEKLFF. CDR3 in DNA: TGTGCCAGCAGCTCCCGGACAGGGCAAAATGAAAAACTGTTTTTT.